A selection of T cell receptor beta chains follows, all from one sample in a study of shared clonotypes between healthy human individuals. Assay used: immunoSEQ multiplex PCR; TCRdb lists only in-frame clones, some missing. The sample yields about 1,500,000 clones, more than 95% seen once. Input material: naive CD4+ T cells sorted from blood. These receptors were obtained from a man younger than 45 in good health. CDR3s include the opening cysteine and the closing phenylalanine or tryptophan. The D gene is left open where the match is weak. Size is omitted from some rows. Given values are once, few, many or a class for expanded clones.

clone_size,d_call,v_call,j_call,cdr3_aa,cdr3_nt
.,TRBD2,TRBV5-1,TRBJ2-2,CASSLGLAGVVGELFF,TGCGCCAGCAGCTTGGGACTAGCGGGAGTGGTCGGGGAGCTGTTTTTT
.,TRBD2,TRBV7-9,TRBJ2-3,CASSSRQQVAGYTDTQYF,TGTGCCAGCAGCTCCCGCCAGCAGGTAGCGGGGTACACAGATACGCAGTATTTT
.,.,TRBV29-1,TRBJ2-6,CSVEKTGANVLTF,TGCAGCGTAGAAAAGACCGGGGCCAACGTCCTGACTTTC
.,TRBD1,TRBV25-1,TRBJ2-5,CASRAQGAQYF,TGTGCCAGCAGGGCACAGGGGGCCCAGTACTTC
.,.,TRBV7-9,TRBJ2-6,CASSLEAAGANVLTF,TGTGCCAGCAGCTTAGAGGCGGCTGGGGCCAACGTCCTGACTTTC
.,TRBD2,TRBV15,TRBJ2-5,CATRGLWELAGGETQYF,TGTGCCACCAGAGGTTTGTGGGAACTAGCGGGAGGTGAGACCCAGTACTTC
.,TRBD1,TRBV29-1,TRBJ1-4,CSVAYRGREKLFF,TGCAGCGTTGCTTACAGGGGGCGAGAAAAACTGTTTTTT
.,.,TRBV2,TRBJ2-2,CASMKGGVNTGELFF,TGTGCCAGCATGAAGGGTGGGGTTAACACCGGGGAGCTGTTTTTT
few,TRBD2,TRBV29-1,TRBJ2-1,CSVGGGSTYNEQFF,TGCAGCGTTGGGGGGGGTAGTACCTACAATGAGCAGTTCTTC
.,.,TRBV2,TRBJ1-1,CASSARAMNTEAFF,TGTGCCAGCAGTGCCAGGGCCATGAACACTGAAGCTTTCTTT
.,.,TRBV18,TRBJ2-2,CASSPWWLASNTGELFF,TGTGCCAGCTCACCCTGGTGGCTAGCATCGAACACCGGGGAGCTGTTTTTT
.,.,TRBV5-5,TRBJ1-1,CASSKNTEAFF,TGTGCCAGCAGCAAAAACACTGAAGCTTTCTTT
.,.,TRBV7-9,TRBJ1-2,CAGLTGDRYGYTF,TGTGCCGGCCTTACCGGGGATCGGTATGGCTACACCTTC
.,TRBD1,TRBV10-3,TRBJ1-2,CAISEQGDYGYTF,TGTGCCATCAGCGAACAGGGGGACTATGGCTACACCTTC
.,.,TRBV28,TRBJ2-1,CASSFGGRERWQFF,TGTGCCAGCAGTTTTGGGGGCAGGGAAAGATGGCAGTTCTTC
once,.,TRBV2,TRBJ2-7,CASSEENSYEQYF,TGTGCCAGCAGTGAAGAAAACTCCTACGAGCAGTACTTC
.,TRBD1,TRBV5-6,TRBJ2-7,CASLLRGTEISYEQYF,TGTGCCAGCTTATTGAGGGGGACAGAAATCTCCTACGAGCAGTACTTC
.,TRBD1,TRBV29-1,TRBJ2-5,CSPRQGETQYF,TGCAGCCCGCGACAGGGAGAGACCCAGTACTTC
.,.,TRBV6-5,TRBJ1-5,CASSGGATQPQHF,TGTGCCAGCAGCGGGGGCGCAACCCAGCCCCAGCATTTT
once,TRBD2,TRBV11-2,TRBJ2-5,CASSSVVLAGPREETQYF,TGTGCCAGCAGCTCCGTGGTTCTAGCGGGACCGAGGGAGGAGACCCAGTACTTC
.,TRBD2,TRBV6-5,TRBJ2-7,CASSRLAGAYEQYF,TGTGCCAGCAGTCGACTAGCGGGAGCATACGAGCAGTACTTC
.,.,TRBV7-9,TRBJ2-3,CASSEGTTSTDTQYF,TGTGCCAGCAGCGAAGGGACAACTAGCACAGATACGCAGTATTTT
.,.,TRBV7-9,TRBJ2-3,CASSFFGGRSTDTQYF,TGTGCCAGCAGCTTTTTTGGCGGCCGAAGCACAGATACGCAGTATTTT
few,TRBD2,TRBV5-1,TRBJ2-7,CASSLTSGSYYEQYF,TGCGCCAGCAGTCTGACTAGCGGGAGTTATTACGAGCAGTACTTC
.,.,TRBV7-2,TRBJ1-1,CASSLVMGGTEAFF,TGTGCCAGCAGCTTAGTAATGGGAGGGACTGAAGCTTTCTTT
once,.,TRBV15,TRBJ1-5,CATSRSTFRTVSQPQHF,TGTGCCACCAGCAGATCAACCTTTAGGACAGTATCCCAGCCCCAGCATTTT
.,.,TRBV18,TRBJ2-5,CASSPPTEETQYF,TGTGCCAGCTCACCGCCGACGGAAGAGACCCAGTACTTC
.,.,TRBV10-1,TRBJ2-1,CASPIPSGIISNEQFF,TGCGCCAGCCCCATCCCATCAGGGATAATATCCAATGAGCAGTTCTTC
.,.,TRBV27,TRBJ1-1,CASRLDRYTEAFF,TGTGCCAGCAGATTGGACAGATACACTGAAGCTTTCTTT
once,.,TRBV5-1,TRBJ1-5,CASSETGDGQPQHF,TGCGCCAGCAGCGAAACTGGGGACGGGCAGCCCCAGCATTTT
once,.,TRBV7-2,TRBJ2-5,CASSQPRGQYF,TGTGCCAGCAGCCAGCCCCGGGGTCAATACTTC
.,.,TRBV7-9,TRBJ2-7,CASSYDRNQYF,TGTGCCAGCAGCTACGACAGGAATCAGTACTTC
.,TRBD2,TRBV4-1,TRBJ2-1,CASSQTSGAGILSYNEQFF,TGCGCCAGCAGCCAAACTAGCGGGGCGGGGATCCTATCCTACAATGAGCAGTTCTTC
once,.,TRBV29-1,TRBJ2-5,CSVAEETQYF,TGCAGCGTGGCGGAAGAGACCCAGTACTTC
.,TRBD1,TRBV6-5,TRBJ1-1,CASSRTGTVRTEAFF,TGTGCCAGCAGTCGAACCGGGACAGTGAGAACTGAAGCTTTCTTT
.,.,TRBV5-8,TRBJ1-5,CASSYALPVSNQPQHF,TGTGCCAGCAGCTATGCCCTCCCGGTTAGCAATCAGCCCCAGCATTTT
.,TRBD1,TRBV7-9,TRBJ2-3,CASSHDRGITDTQYF,TGTGCCAGCAGTCACGACAGGGGGATCACAGATACGCAGTATTTT
.,.,TRBV10-2,TRBJ1-5,CASSESGGVNQPQHF,TGCGCCAGCAGTGAGTCAGGTGGCGTCAATCAGCCCCAGCATTTT
.,.,TRBV28,TRBJ1-2,CASSFGDVGYGYTF,TGTGCCAGCAGTTTTGGGGATGTCGGCTATGGCTACACCTTC
.,.,TRBV14,TRBJ2-1,CASSPVKGRTHNEQFF,TGTGCCAGCAGCCCTGTCAAGGGAAGGACCCACAATGAGCAGTTCTTC
once,.,TRBV7-7,TRBJ2-1,CASSLDGLASNEQFF,TGTGCTAGCAGCTTAGATGGTCTAGCGAGTAATGAGCAGTTCTTC
.,TRBD2,TRBV14,TRBJ2-1,CASSQSGLAATFNEQFF,TGTGCCAGCAGCCAATCGGGCCTAGCGGCTACCTTCAATGAGCAGTTCTTC
.,.,TRBV6-5,TRBJ1-2,CAMYSVNYGYTF,TGTGCCATGTACTCGGTTAACTATGGCTACACCTTC
once,.,TRBV5-1,TRBJ2-2,CASSLAQPNTGELFF,TGCGCCAGCAGCTTGGCACAGCCAAACACCGGGGAGCTGTTTTTT